The present entry profiles one TCR beta chain with its context. The data are from a study of blood T cell repertoires in COVID-19. This CDR3 has 14 amino acids. Germline V CDR1 and CDR2: MNHEY, SVGAGI. Trimming cost V 6 bases and J 1 base; bases outside gene matches: 5. Only in-frame clones appear in the TCRdb table, and some are missing; sequencing was by immunoSEQ multiplex PCR. The sample lists 85,000 to 100,000 clones, 90% seen once, with less than 2% in the top ten. The chain employs TRBV6-5 and TRBJ1-1; 7 bases are shared with TRBD1. The clonotype was recovered from a man in his fifties or sixties with acute or convalescent COVID-19. Source material: peripheral blood. DNA of the CDR3: TGTGCCAGCAGAGAGGGGGCATGGAACACTGAAGCTTTCTTT. Translating it yields CASREGAWNTEAFF.